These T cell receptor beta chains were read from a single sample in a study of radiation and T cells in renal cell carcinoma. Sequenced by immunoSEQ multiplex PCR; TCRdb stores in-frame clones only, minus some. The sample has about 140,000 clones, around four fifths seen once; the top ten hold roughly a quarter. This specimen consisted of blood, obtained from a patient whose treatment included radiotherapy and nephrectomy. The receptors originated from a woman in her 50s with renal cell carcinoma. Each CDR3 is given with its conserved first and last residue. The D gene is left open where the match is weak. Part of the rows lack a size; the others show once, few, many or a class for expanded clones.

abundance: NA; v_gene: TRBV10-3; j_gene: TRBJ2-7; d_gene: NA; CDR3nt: TGTGCCATCAGTACTAGCAGATCAGCAGGAGGGTACGAGCAGTACTTC; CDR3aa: CAISTSRSAGGYEQYF
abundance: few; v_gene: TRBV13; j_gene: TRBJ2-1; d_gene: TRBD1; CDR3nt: TGTGCCAGCAGCTTCGACAGGGGGAGGTACAATGAGCAGTTCTTC; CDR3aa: CASSFDRGRYNEQFF
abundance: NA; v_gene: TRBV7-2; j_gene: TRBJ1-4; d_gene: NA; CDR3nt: TGTGCCAGCAGCCCCCGGGCCACAACTAATGAAAAACTGTTTTTT; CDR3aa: CASSPRATTNEKLFF
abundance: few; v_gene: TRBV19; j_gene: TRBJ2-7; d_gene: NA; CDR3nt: TGTGCCAGTAGTGGGACCGATCACTCCTACGAGCAGTACTTC; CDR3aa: CASSGTDHSYEQYF
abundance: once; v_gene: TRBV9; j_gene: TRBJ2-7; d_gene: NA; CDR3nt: TGTGCCAGCAGCGGGGGGGGACAGACGCCGTTCTACGAGCAGTACTTC; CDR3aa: CASSGGGQTPFYEQYF
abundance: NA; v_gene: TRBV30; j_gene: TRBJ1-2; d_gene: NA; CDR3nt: TGTGCCTGGAGCCGAAGGACAGCGACTTATGGCTACACCTTC; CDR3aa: CAWSRRTATYGYTF
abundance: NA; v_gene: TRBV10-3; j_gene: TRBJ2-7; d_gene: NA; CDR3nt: TGTGCCATCAGTGATAGTCTACTGGGGCAGTACTTC; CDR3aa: CAISDSLLGQYF
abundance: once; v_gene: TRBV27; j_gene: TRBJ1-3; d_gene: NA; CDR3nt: TGTGCCAGTCTATTTGGAAACACCATATATTTT; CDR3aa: CASLFGNTIYF
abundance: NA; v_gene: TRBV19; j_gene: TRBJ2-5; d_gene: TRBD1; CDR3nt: TGTGCCAGTACCATAGGACAGGGAACAGAGACCCAGTACTTC; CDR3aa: CASTIGQGTETQYF
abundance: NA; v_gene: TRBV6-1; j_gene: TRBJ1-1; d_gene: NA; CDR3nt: TGTGCCAGCAGTGCCTATGAGGGGGGCATTGAAGCTTTCTTT; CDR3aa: CASSAYEGGIEAFF
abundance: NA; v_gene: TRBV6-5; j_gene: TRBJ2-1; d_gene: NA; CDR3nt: TGTGCCAGCAGTTACTCGATTGGGGGCGAGCAGTTCTTC; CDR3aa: CASSYSIGGEQFF
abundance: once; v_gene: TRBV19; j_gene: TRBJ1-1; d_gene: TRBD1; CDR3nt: TGTGCCAGTAGTTACGGGACAGGGAGGGATGGTGAAGCTTTCTTT; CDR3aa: CASSYGTGRDGEAFF
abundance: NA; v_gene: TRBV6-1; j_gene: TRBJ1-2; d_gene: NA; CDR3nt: TGTGCCAGCAGTTCTTTAATTGACTATGGCTACACCTTC; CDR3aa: CASSSLIDYGYTF
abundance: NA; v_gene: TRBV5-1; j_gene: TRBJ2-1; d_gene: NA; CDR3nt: TGCGCCAGCAGCCGCGGGACTCCTGAGCTCCTGAATGAGCAGTTCTTC; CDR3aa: CASSRGTPELLNEQFF
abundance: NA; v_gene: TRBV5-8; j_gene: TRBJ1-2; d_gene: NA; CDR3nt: TGTGCCAGCAGTCCGACACCAGATTATGGCTACACCTTC; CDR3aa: CASSPTPDYGYTF
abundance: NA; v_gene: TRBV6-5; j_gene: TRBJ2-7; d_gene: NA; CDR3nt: TGTGCCAGCAGTTATTGGGGGACTGGTTACGAGCAGTACTTC; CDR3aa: CASSYWGTGYEQYF
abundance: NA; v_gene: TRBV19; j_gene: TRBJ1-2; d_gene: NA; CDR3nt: TGTGCCAGTAGCGCAGACTATCGTGGCTACACCTTC; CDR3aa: CASSADYRGYTF
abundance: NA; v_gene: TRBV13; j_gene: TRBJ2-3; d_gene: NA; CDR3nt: TGTGCCAGCAGCTTAGGAAAGGGGCTAGATACGCAGTATTTT; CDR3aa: CASSLGKGLDTQYF
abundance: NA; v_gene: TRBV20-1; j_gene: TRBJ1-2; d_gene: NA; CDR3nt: TGCAGTGCTAGACAGGGCTATGGCTACACCTTC; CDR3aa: CSARQGYGYTF
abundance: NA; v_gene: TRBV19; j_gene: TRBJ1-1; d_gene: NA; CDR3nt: TGTGCCAGTAGTAGACAGACTTACACTGAAGCTTTCTTT; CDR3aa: CASSRQTYTEAFF